This T cell receptor (beta chain) stems from a study of T cell changes during pregnancy in multiple sclerosis. CDR3 length: 16 residues. The V gene's germline CDR1 is SGHAT and CDR2 FQNNGV. The V end was cut by 1 base, the J end by 2 bases, with 12 bases between. TCRdb's copy holds only in-frame clones and misses some; the assay was immunoSEQ multiplex PCR. This sample has 90,000 to 150,000 clones, with approximately 95% found just once. The rearrangement links TRBV11-2 to TRBJ1-3, with unresolved D. The source of this sequence is a female donor with multiple sclerosis, enrolled in a pregnancy study. This material consisted of peripheral blood, taken before pregnancy. CDR3 sequence: CASSLGLRQAGNTIYF. The DNA of the CDR3 is TGTGCCAGCAGCTTAGGCTTACGGCAGGCTGGAAACACCATATATTTT.